This T cell receptor (beta chain) was observed in a study of T cells in Graves' hyperthyroidism and ophthalmopathy. Regions amplified from RNA transcripts were the TCR beta CDR3 regions. First-round RT-PCR with HTBI primers amplified the TCR CDR3 region. Each CDR3 protein gets one entry after TCRdb re-called the multiplex PCR reads with MiXCR. The data contain about 770,000 distinct CDR3 sequences, approximately 18% of them singletons. CDR3 length equals 14 residues. V shed 0 bases and J shed 3 bases, with 9 bases lying between them. CDR1 SGHRS and CDR2 YFSETQ come from the germline V gene. This chain connects TRBV5-1 to TRBJ1-2; a possible D gene is TRBD1 (5 bases). This TCR came from a woman aged 45-60 years with Graves' hyperthyroidism that later progressed to Graves' ophthalmopathy. Sequencing input: blood. CDR3 nucleotides: TGCGCCAGCAGCTTGGACAGGCCAGACTATGGCTACACCTTC. This codes for CASSLDRPDYGYTF.